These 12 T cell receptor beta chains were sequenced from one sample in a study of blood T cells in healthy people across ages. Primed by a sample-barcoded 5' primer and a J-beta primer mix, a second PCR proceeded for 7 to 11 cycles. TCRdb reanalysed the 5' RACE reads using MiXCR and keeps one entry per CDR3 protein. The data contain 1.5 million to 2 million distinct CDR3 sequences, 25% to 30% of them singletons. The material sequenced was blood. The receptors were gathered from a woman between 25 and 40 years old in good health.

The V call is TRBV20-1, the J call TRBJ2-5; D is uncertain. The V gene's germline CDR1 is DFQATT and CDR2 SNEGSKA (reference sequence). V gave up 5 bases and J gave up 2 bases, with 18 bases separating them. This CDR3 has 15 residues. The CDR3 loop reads CSAGVYVRVQETQYF. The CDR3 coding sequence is TGCAGTGCTGGTGTATACGTACGTGTACAAGAGACCCAGTACTTC.

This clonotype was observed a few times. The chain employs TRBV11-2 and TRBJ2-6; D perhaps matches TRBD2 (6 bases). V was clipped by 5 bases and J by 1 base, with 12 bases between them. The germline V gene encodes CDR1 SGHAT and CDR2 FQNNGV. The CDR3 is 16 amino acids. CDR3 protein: CASSDTRGSGANVLTF. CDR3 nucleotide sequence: TGTGCCAGCAGCGATACACGGGGGTCTGGGGCCAACGTCCTGACTTTC.

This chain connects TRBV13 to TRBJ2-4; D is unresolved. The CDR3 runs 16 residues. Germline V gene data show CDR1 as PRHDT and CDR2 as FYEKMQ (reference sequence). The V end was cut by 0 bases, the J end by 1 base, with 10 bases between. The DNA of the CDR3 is TGTGCCAGCAGCTTAGGGTTGAGTGTCGCCAAAAACATTCAGTACTTC. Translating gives CASSLGLSVAKNIQYF.

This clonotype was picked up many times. CDR3 sequence: CASSPDRGEETQYF. CDR3 nucleotides: TGTGCCAGCAGCCCAGACAGGGGGGAAGAGACCCAGTACTTC. The V and J genes are TRBV12-3 or TRBV12-4 and TRBJ2-5; TRBD1 matches at 9 bases. The J segment lost 3 bases and the V segment lost 6 bases, leaving 5 bases of the junction unmatched. This CDR3 contains 14 residues.

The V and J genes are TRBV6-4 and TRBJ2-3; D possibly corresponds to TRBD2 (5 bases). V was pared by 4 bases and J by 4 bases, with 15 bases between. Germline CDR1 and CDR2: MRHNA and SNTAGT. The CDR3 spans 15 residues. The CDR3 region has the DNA TGTGCCAGCAGTGCACAACCCTTTAGCGCAGATACGCAGTATTTT. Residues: CASSAQPFSADTQYF.

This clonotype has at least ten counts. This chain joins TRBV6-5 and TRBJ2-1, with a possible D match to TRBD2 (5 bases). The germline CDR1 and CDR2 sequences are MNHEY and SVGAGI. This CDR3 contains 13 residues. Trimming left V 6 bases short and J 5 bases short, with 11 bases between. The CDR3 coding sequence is TGTGCCAGCAGCTCGACTATAAACAATGAGCAGTTCTTC. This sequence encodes CASSSTINNEQFF.

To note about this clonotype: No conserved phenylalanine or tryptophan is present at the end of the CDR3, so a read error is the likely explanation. DNA of the CDR3: TGTGCCAGCAGCCGGCCTAGGAACTCCTACAATGAGCAGTTCGTC. Residues: CASSRPRNSYNEQFV. V and J are TRBV6-5 and TRBJ2-1; D remains unclear. Trimming shortened V by 6 bases and J by 0 bases, and 12 bases separated the two germline ends. Germline V gene sequence: CDR1 MNHEY, CDR2 SVGAGI. The CDR3 totals 15 residues.

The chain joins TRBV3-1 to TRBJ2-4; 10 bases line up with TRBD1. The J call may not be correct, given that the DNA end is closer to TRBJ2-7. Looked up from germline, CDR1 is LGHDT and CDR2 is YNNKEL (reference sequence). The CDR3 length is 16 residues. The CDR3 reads CASSQDSGTGVNEQYF. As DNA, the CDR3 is TGTGCCAGCAGCCAAGATTCCGGGACAGGGGTTAACGAGCAGTACTTC.

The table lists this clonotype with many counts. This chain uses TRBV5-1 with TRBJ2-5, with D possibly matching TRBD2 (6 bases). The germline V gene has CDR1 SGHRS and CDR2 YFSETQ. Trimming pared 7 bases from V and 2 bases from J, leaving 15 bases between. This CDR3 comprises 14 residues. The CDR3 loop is CASGLYGRQETQYF. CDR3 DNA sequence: TGCGCCAGCGGGCTTTACGGGAGACAAGAGACCCAGTACTTC.

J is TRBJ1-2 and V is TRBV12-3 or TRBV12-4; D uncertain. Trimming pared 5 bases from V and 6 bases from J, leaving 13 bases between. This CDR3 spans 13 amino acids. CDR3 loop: CASSAPGENGYTF. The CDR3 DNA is TGTGCCAGCAGTGCCCCCGGGGAAAATGGCTACACCTTC.

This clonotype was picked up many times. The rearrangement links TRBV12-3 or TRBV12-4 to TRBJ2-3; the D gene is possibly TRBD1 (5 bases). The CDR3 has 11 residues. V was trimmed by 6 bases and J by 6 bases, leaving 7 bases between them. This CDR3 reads CASRRGDTQYF. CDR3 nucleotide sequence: TGTGCCAGCAGAAGGGGCGATACGCAGTATTTT.

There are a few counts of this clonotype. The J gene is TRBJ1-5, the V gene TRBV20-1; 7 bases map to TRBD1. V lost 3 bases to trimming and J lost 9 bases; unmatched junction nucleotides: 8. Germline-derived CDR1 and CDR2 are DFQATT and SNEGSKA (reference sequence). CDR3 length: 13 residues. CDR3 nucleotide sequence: TGCAGTGCTAGTTCGGAGGGGGCAGCGCCCCAGCATTTT. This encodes CSASSEGAAPQHF.